These 3 T cell receptor beta chains were sequenced from one sample in a study of shared clonotypes between healthy human individuals. CD8 cells classed as naive were CD45RO-negative and positively selected for CCR7, excluding terminally differentiated effector memory CD45RA+ cells. The table came from immunoSEQ multiplex PCR; TCRdb's copy has only in-frame clones and leaves some out. The sample lists about 800,000 clones; 90% to 97% were seen once. Sequencing was carried out using naive CD8+ T cells sorted from blood. The receptors come from a man aged 25-45 years in good health.

V is TRBV29-1 and J is TRBJ2-7; 7 bases are shared with TRBD2. Trimming removed 0 bases from V and 0 bases from J; junction bases left unmatched: 5. CDR3 length equals 15 residues. CDR1 SQVTM and CDR2 ANQGSEA come from the germline V gene. The DNA of the CDR3 is TGCAGCGTTGAAGAGCAAGGCGGGAGCTCCTACGAGCAGTACTTC. Protein product: CSVEEQGGSSYEQYF.

Comment on this clone: The sample contains more than one DNA sequence encoding this CDR3. The J gene is TRBJ2-1, the V gene TRBV28; D ambiguous. Deletions cut 3 bases from V and 0 bases from J, with 9 bases between. CDR1 is MDHEN, CDR2 SYDVKM, per germline. The CDR3 runs 15 residues. CDR3: CASSLYRSSYNEQFF. The CDR3 DNA sequence: TGTGCCAGCAGTTTGTACCGGAGCTCCTACAATGAGCAGTTCTTC.

In this sample, this clone turned up once. V usage is TRBV13 and J usage is TRBJ2-1, with 13 bases lining up with TRBD2. V lost 2 bases and J lost 9; bases outside the gene matches: 7. The CDR3 is 16 residues long. Germline V gives CDR1 PRHDT, CDR2 FYEKMQ (reference sequence). CDR3 coding DNA: TGTGCCAGCAGCTTAAGGACTAGCGGGAGTGTAGGTGAGCAGTTCTTC. Amino acids: CASSLRTSGSVGEQFF.